Included here is one TCR beta chain sequence, with context. The clone's antigen remains unknown. Base-call qualities are not available, and no considerably larger clone is one nucleotide away. Taken with the paper, the label for treatment or condition translates to: allogeneic hematopoietic cell transplantation with graft depleted of TCRalphabeta T cells and CD19 B cells. TCRalphabeta/CD19-depleted allogeneic hematopoietic cell grafts were given to the transplant recipients, all of whom were children. Receptor libraries were prepared by PCR. Sequencing instrument: Illumina HiSeq 2500. Molecular barcoding was employed in the preparation of TCR libraries, with unique molecular identifiers being used to normalize TCRbeta repertoire quantification. In TCRdb, the public reads were trimmed at Q25 with fastp and aligned with MiXCR, with productive beta chains retained. Each entry is one CDR3 protein sequence, shown with its most common DNA and genes. The sample table records approximately 300,000 distinct CDR3 sequences; 9.5% to 13% of these occur just once. 7% to 9.5% of the sample lies in the top ten.

The V and J ends are trimmed by 0 bases and 3 bases, leaving 12 bases between them. The CDR3 sequence holds 15 residues, the cysteine and phenylalanine included. CDR3 DNA is the only sequence kept; it has 45 bases, read in frame from the first base. The germline V gene supplies CDR1 LGHNA and CDR2 YSLEER. This sample is drawn from a study of T-cell reconstitution after alpha-beta-depleted transplantation in children (dated by TCRdb to the mid-2010s). For the study in its entirety: Using TCR repertoire profiling, the study followed T-cell immune reconstitution in a quantitative way in children after TCRalphabeta/CD19-depleted allogeneic hematopoietic cell transplantation.

Overall study outcomes, separate from this receptor: In some patients, the high TCRbeta diversity seen at day 60 was put down to recipient T cells and intrathymic progenitors that had survived conditioning. The frequencies of hyperexpanded clones fell over the following months, and after one year, T-cell counts and TCRbeta diversity were mostly attributed to newly produced T cells. About two months after transplant, the apparently early recovery of alphabetaT-cell counts reportedly depended on just several hundred clones that had expanded rapidly and came from non-depleted graft cells.

Sample: PBMCs, taken before TCRalphabeta/CD19-depleted stem cell transplant. The sequence was collected from a boy less than two years old with acute myeloid leukemia, due to receive a stem cell transplant. The chain joins TRBV4-3 to TRBJ2-7; the best D guess is TRBD1, with 5 bases matching. The CDR3 region has the sequence CASSQDRWQGYEQYF. The bases read TGCGCCAGCAGCCAAGATAGGTGGCAGGGCTACGAGCAGTACTTC.